The T cell receptor (beta chain) described here comes from a study of blood T cell repertoires in COVID-19. About the research overall: Samples taken during acute and convalescent COVID-19 were collected in the United States, Italy and Spain.

The table came from immunoSEQ multiplex PCR; TCRdb's copy has only in-frame clones and leaves some out. This sample carries approximately 220,000 clones, 75% to 90% of them seen once, and the ten largest clones take approximately 3.8%. Recruitment covered under 25 US areas and drew participants whose ages spanned roughly 18 to 100 years. The CDR3 contains 14 residues. Trimming removed 0 bases from V and 10 bases from J, with 10 bases in between. Germline-derived CDR1 and CDR2 are LGHDT and YNNKEL (reference sequence). This clonotype originated in a woman aged 18 to 35 in a cohort exposed to, infected with or recovered from COVID-19 (not recorded which). The V call is TRBV3-1 (or the pseudogene TRBV3-2), the J call TRBJ1-6; D gene ambiguous. Sequences were obtained from PBMCs or T cells enriched from blood (not recorded which). CDR3 nucleotide sequence: TGTGCCAGCAGCCAAGAGGGCCCTAAATCACCCCTCCACTTT. Protein: CASSQEGPKSPLHF.